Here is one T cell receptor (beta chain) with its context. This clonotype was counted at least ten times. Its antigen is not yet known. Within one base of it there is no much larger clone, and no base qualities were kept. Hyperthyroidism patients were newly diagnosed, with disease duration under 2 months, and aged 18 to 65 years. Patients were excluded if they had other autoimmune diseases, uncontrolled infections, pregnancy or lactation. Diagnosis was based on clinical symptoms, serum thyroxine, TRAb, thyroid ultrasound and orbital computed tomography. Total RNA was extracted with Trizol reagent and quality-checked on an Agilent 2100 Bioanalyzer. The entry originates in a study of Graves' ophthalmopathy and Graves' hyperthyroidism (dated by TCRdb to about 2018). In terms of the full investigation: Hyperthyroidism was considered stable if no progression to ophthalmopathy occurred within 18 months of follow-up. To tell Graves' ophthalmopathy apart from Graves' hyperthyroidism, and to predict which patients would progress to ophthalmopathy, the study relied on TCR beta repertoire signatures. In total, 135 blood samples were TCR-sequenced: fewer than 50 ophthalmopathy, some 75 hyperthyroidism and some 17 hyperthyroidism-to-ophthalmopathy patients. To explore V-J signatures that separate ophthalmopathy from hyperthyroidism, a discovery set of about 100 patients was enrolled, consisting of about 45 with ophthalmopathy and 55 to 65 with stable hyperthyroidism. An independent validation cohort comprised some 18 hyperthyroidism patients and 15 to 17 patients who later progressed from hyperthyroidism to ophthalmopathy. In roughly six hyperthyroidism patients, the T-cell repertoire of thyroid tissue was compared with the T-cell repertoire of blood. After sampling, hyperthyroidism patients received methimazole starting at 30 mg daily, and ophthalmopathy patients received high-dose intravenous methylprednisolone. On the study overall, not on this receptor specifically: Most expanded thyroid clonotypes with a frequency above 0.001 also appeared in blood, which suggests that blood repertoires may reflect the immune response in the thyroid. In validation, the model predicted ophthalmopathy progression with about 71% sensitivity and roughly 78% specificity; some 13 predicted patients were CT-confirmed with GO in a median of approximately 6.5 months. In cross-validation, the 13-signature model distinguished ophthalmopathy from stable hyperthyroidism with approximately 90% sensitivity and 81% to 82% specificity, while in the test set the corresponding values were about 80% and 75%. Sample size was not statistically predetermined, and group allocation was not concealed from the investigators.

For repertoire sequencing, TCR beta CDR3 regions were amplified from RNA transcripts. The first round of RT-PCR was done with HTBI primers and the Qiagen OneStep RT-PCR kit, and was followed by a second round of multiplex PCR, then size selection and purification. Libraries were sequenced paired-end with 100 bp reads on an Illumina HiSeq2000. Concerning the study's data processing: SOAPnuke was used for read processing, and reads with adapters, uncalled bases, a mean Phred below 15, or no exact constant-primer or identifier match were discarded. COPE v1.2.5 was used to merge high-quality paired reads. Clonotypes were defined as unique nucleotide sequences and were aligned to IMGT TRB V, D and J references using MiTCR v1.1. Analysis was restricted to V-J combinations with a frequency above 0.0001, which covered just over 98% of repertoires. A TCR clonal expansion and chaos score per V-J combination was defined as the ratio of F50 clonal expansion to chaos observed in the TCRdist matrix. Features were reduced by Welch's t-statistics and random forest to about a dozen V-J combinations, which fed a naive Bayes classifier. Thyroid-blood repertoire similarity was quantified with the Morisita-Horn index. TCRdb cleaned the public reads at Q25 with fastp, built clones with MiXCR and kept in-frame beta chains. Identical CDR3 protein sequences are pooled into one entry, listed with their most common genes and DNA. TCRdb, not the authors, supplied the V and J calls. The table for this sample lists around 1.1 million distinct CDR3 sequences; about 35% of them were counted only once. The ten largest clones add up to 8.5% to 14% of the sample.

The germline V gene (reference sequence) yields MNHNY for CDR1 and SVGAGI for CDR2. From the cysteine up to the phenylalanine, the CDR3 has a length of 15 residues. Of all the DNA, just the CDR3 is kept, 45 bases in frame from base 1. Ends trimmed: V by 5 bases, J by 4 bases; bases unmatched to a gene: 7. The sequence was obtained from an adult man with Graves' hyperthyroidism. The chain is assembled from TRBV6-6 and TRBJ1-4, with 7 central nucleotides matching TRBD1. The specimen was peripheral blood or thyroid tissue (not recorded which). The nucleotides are TGTGCCAGCAGTCCCCGACAGGGACGTAATGAAAAACTGTTTTTT. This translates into CASSPRQGRNEKLFF.